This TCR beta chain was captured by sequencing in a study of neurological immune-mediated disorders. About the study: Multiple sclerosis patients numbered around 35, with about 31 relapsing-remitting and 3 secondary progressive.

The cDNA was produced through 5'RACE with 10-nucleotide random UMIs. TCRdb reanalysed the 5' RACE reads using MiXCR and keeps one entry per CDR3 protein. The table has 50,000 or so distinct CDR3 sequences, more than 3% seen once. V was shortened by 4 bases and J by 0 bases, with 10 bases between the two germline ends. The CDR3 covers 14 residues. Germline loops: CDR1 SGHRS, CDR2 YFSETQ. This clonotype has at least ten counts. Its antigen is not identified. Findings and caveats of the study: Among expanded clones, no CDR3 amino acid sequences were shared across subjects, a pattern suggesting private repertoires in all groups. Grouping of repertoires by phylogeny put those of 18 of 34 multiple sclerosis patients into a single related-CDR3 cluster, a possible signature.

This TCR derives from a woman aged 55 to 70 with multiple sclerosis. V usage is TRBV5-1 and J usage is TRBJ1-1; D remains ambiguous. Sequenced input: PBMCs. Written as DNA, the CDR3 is TGCGCCAGCAGCCCAGAGGTTGTGAACACTGAAGCTTTCTTT. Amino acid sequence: CASSPEVVNTEAFF.